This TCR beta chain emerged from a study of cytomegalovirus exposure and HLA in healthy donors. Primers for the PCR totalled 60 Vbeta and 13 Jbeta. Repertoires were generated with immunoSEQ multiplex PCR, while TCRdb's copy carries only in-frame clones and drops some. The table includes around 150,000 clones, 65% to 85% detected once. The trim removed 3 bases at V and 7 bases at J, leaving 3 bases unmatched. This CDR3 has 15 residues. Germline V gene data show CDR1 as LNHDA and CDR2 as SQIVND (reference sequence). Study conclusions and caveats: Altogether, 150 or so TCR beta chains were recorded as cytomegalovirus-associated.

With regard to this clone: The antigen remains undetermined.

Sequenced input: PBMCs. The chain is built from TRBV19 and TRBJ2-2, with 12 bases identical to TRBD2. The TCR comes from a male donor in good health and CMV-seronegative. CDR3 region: CASSMASGRVGELFF. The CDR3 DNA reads TGTGCCAGTAGTATGGCTAGCGGGAGGGTCGGGGAGCTGTTTTTT.